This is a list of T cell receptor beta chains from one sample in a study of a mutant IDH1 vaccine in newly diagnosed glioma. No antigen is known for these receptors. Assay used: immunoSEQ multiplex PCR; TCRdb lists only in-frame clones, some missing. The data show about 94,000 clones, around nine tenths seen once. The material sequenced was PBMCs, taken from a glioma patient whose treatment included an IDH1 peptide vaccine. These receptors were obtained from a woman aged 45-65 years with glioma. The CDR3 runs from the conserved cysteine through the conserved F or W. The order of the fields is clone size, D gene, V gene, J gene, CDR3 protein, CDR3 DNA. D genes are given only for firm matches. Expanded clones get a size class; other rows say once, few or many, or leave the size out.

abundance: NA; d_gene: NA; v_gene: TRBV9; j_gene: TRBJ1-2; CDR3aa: CASSVERAGKRYTF; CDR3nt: TGTGCCAGCAGCGTAGAACGGGCAGGGAAACGCTACACCTTC
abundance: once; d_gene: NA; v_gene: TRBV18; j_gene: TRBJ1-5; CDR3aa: CASSPLSGNQPQHF; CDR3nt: TGTGCCAGCTCACCACTTTCAGGCAATCAGCCCCAGCATTTT
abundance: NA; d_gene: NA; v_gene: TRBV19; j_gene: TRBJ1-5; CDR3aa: CASSGPGQGNQPQHF; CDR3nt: TGTGCCAGTAGTGGTCCGGGCCAAGGCAATCAGCCCCAGCATTTT
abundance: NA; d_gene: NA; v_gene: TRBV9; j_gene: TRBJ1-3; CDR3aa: CASSTEGNGNTIYF; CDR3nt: TGTGCCAGCAGCACAGAGGGAAATGGAAACACCATATATTTT
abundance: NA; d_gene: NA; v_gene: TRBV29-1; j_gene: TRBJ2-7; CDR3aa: CSVELGSTYEQYF; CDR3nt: TGCAGCGTTGAGCTGGGCAGCACCTACGAGCAGTACTTC
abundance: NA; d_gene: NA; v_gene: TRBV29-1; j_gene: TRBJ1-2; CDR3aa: CSVDGKTNYGYTF; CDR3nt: TGCAGCGTTGACGGTAAAACTAACTATGGCTACACCTTC
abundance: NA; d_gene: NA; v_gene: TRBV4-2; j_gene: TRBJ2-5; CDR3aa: CASSVLSNEETQYF; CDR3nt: TGTGCCAGCAGCGTTCTTAGCAATGAAGAGACCCAGTACTTC
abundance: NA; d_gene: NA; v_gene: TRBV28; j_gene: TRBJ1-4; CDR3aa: CGVGGRTNEKLFF; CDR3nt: TGTGGAGTGGGGGGGAGGACTAATGAAAAACTGTTTTTT
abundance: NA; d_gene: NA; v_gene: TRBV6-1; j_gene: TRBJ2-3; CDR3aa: CACAFTDTQYF; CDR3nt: TGTGCCTGCGCCTTCACAGATACGCAGTATTTT
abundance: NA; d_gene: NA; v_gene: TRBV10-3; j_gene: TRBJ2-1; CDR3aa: CATGGPPNEQFF; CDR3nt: TGTGCCACCGGGGGACCGCCTAATGAGCAGTTCTTC
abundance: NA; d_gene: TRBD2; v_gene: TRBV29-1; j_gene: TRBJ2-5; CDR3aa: CSVDAPSGLPERAQYF; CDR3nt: TGCAGCGTTGACGCCCCGTCGGGACTACCCGAAAGGGCCCAGTACTTC
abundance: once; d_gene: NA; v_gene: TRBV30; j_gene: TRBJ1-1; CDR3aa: CAWSKRAGTEAFF; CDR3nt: TGTGCCTGGAGTAAGAGGGCGGGCACTGAAGCTTTCTTT